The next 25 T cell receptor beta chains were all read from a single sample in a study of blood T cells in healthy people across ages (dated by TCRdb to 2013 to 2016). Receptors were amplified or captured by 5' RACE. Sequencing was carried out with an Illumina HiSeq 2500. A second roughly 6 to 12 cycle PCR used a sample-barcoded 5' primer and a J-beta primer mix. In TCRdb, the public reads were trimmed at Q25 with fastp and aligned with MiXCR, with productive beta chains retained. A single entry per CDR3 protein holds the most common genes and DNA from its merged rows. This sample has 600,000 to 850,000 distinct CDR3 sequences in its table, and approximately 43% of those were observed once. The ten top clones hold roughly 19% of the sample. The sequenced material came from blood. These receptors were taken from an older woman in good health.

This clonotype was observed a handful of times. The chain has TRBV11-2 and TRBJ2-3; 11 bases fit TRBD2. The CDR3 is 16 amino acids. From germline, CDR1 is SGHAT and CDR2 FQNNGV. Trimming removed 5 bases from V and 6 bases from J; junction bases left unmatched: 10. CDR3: CASSRRLAGMGDTQYF. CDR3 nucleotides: TGTGCCAGCAGCCGGCGACTAGCGGGAATGGGTGATACGCAGTATTTT. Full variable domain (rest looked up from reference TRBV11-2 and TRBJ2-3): EAGVAQSPRYKIIEKRQSVAFWCNPISGHATLYWYQQILGQGPKLLIQFQNNGVVDDSQLPKDRFSAERLKGVDSTLKIQPAKLEDSAVYLCASSRRLAGMGDTQYFGPGTRLTVL.

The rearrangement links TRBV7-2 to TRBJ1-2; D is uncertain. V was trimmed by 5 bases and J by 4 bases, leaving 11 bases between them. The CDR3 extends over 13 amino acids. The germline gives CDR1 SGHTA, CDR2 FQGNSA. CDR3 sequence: CASSNTAVYGYTF. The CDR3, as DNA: TGTGCCAGCAGCAACACGGCGGTCTATGGCTACACCTTC.

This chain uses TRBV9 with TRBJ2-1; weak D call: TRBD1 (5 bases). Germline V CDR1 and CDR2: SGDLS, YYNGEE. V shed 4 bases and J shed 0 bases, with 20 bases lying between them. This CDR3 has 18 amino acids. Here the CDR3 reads CASSPRTLQGGSYNEQFF. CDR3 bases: TGTGCCAGCAGCCCCCGGACGCTTCAGGGTGGCTCCTACAATGAGCAGTTCTTC.

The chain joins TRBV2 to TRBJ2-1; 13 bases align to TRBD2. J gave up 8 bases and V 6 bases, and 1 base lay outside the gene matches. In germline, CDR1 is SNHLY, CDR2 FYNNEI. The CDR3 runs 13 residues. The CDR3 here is CASSGLAGDEQFF. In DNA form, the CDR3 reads TGTGCCAGCAGCGGACTAGCGGGGGATGAGCAGTTCTTC.

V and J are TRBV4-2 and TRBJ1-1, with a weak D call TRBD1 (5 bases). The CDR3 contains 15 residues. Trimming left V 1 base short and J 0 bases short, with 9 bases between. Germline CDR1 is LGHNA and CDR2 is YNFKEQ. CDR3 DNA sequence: TGTGCCAGCAGCCAAGGGGAGGGGATGAACACTGAAGCTTTCTTT. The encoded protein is CASSQGEGMNTEAFF.

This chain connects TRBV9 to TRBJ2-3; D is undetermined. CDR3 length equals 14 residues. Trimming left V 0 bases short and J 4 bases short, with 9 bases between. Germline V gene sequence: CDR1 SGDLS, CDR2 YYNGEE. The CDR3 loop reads CASSVEVASDTQYF. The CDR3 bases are TGTGCCAGCAGCGTAGAAGTAGCCTCAGATACGCAGTATTTT.

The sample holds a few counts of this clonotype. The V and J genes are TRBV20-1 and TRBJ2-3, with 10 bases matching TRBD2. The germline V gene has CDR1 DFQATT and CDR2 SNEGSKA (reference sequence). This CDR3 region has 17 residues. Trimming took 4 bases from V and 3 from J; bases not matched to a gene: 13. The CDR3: CSATPSGSSGGTDTQYF. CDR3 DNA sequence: TGCAGTGCTACCCCTAGCGGGAGCTCCGGTGGGACAGATACGCAGTATTTT.

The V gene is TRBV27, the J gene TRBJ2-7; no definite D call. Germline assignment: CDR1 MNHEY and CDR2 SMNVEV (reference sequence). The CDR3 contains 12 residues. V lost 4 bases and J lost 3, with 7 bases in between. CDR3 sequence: CASSSARYEQYF. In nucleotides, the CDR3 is TGTGCCAGCAGTTCCGCACGCTACGAGCAGTACTTC.

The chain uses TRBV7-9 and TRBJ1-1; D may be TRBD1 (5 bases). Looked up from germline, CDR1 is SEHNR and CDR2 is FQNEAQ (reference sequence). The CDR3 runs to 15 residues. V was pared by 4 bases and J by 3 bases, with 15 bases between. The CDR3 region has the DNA TGTGCCAGCAGCTCCACCACTCCGGGGGACACTGAAGCTTTCTTT. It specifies CASSSTTPGDTEAFF.

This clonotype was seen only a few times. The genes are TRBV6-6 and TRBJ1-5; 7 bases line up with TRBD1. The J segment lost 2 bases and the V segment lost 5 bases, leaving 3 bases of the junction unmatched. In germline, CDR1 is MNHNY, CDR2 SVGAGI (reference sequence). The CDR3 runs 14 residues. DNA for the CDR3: TGTGCCAGCAGTGACAGGGATCGCAATCAGCCCCAGCATTTT. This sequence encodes CASSDRDRNQPQHF.

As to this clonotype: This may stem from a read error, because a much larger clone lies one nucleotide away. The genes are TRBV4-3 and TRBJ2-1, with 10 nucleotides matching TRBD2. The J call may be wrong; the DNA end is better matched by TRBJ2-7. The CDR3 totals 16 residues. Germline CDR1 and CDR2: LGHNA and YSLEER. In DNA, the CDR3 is TGCGCCAGCAGCCAAGATATAACTAGCGGGAACAATGAGCAGTACTTC. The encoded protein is CASSQDITSGNNEQYF.

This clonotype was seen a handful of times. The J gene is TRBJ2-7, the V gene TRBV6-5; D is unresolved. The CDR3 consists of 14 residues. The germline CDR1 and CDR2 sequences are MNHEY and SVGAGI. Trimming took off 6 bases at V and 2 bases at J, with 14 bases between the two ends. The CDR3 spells CASRETFPPYEQYF. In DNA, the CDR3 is TGTGCCAGCAGGGAGACATTCCCCCCCTACGAGCAGTACTTC.

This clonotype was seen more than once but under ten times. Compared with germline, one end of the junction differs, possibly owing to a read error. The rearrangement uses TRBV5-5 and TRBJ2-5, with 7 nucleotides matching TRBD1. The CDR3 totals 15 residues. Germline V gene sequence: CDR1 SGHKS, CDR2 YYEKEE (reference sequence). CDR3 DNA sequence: TGTGTCAGCAGCTCGTCCCCGGGACAGCAAGAGACCCAGTACTTC. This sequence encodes CVSSSSPGQQETQYF.

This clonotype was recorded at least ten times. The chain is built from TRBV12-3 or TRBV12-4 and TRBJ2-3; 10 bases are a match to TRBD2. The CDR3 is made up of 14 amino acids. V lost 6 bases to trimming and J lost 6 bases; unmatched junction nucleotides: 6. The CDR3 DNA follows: TGTGCCAGCAGCCTAGCGGGAGCGGGTGATACGCAGTATTTT. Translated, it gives CASSLAGAGDTQYF.

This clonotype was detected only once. CDR3 DNA: TGTGCCAGCAGCTTAGAGGAACACTGGAAGACCCAGTACTTC. It codes for CASSLEEHWKTQYF. V usage is TRBV7-9 and J usage is TRBJ2-7; D is unclear. TRBJ2-5 matches the DNA end more closely, so the J call is doubtful. The length of the CDR3 is 14 residues. Germline V gives CDR1 SEHNR, CDR2 FQNEAQ (reference sequence).

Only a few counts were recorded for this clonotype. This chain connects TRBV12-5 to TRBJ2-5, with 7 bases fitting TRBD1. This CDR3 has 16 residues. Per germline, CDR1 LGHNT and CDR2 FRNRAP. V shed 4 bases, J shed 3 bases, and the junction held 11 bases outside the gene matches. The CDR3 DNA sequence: TGTGCTAGTGGTTGGTCCCCACGACAGGGCGAAGAGACCCAGTACTTC. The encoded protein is CASGWSPRQGEETQYF.

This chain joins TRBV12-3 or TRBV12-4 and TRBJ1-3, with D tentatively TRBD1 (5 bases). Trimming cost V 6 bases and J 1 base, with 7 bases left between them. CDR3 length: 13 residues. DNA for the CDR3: TGTGCCAGCAGAAGGGGATCTGGAAACACCATATATTTT. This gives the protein CASRRGSGNTIYF.

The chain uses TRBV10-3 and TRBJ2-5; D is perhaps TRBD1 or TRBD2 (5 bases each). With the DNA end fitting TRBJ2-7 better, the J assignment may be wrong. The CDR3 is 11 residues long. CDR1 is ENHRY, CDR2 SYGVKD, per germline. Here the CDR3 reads CAIRQEAEQYF. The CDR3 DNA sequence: TGTGCCATCAGACAGGAGGCCGAGCAGTACTTC.

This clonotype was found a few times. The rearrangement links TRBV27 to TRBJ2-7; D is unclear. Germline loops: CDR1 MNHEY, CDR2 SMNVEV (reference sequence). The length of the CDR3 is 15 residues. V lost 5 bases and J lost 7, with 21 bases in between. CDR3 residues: CASSPIPGGYNEQYF. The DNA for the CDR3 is TGTGCCAGCAGTCCCATACCGGGTGGCTACAATGAGCAGTACTTC.

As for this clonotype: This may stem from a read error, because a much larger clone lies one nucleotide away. CDR3 protein: CASSAYGAQPQHF. The CDR3 DNA reads TGTGCCAGCAGCGCCTACGGGGCCCAGCCCCAGCATTTT. V usage is TRBV4-2 and J usage is TRBJ1-5; maybe TRBD1 (5 bases). Germline loops: CDR1 LGHNA, CDR2 YNFKEQ. The CDR3 is 13 residues long. V dropped 5 bases and J dropped 7 bases, with 12 bases sitting between them.

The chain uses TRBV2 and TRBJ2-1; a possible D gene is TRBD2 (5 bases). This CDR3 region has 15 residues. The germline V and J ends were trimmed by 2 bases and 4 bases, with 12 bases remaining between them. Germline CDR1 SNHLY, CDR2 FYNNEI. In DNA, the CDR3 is TGTGCCAGCAGTGAACCGAGCGGAATTTACAATGAGCAGTTCTTC. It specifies CASSEPSGIYNEQFF.

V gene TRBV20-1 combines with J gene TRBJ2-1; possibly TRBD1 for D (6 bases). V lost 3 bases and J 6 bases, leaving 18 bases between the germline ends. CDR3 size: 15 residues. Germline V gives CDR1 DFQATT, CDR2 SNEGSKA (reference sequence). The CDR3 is CSASLARQEGNEQFF. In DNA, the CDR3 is TGCAGTGCTAGTTTAGCCCGACAGGAAGGCAATGAGCAGTTCTTC.

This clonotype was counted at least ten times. The CDR3 coding sequence is TGTGCCAGCAGCGGCCGGACAGGGACAGATACGCAGTATTTT. This encodes CASSGRTGTDTQYF. The chain employs TRBV5-5 and TRBJ2-3; 8 bases align to TRBD1. This CDR3 contains 14 residues. Germline V gene sequence: CDR1 SGHKS, CDR2 YYEKEE (reference sequence). V shed 4 bases and J 3 bases; nucleotides not matched to a gene: 4.

The CDR3 region is CATSGRTSGGVTDTQYF. Here the CDR3 DNA reads TGTGCCACCAGTGGCCGGACTAGCGGGGGAGTCACAGATACGCAGTATTTT. The chain joins TRBV24-1 to TRBJ2-3; 13 nucleotides line up with TRBD2. Germline CDR1 KGHDR, CDR2 SFDVKD. The CDR3 spans 17 residues. J was trimmed by 2 bases and V by 5 bases; bases with no gene match: 6.

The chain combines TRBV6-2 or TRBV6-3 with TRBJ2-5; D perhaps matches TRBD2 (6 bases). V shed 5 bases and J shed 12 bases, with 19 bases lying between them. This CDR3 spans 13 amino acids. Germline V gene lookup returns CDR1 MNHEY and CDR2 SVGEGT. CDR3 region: CASSRRLDGVKYF. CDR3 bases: TGTGCCAGCAGTCGAAGACTAGATGGCGTGAAGTACTTC.